This T cell receptor beta chain comes out of a study of CD8 T cells in Susac syndrome. Study summary: Five or six sequenced Susac syndrome patients had clinically active disease, while eight were in remission.

Sequencing targeted TCR beta in T cells from blood (CD8+ and CD4+). TEMRA cells were FACS-enriched, with CD8+ and CD4+ T cells isolated negatively. When the RNA was reverse transcribed, random hexamers were used with an input of roughly 0.45 to 1 ug. TCRdb analysed the immunoSEQ multiplex PCR reads with MiXCR anew, one entry per CDR3 protein. This sample carries about 190,000 distinct CDR3 sequences, 95% of them seen once, and the ten largest clones take around 0.16%. Notes on this clonotype: Its antigen is still unknown.

Regarding the study as a whole: Susac-specific public clones were found in total CD8+ and CD8+ TEMRA repertoires, numbering approximately 16 and five, respectively.

Germline values: CDR1 SGHTA, CDR2 FQGNSA. Trimming stripped 1 base from V and 6 bases from J, with 14 bases between. CDR3 size: 15 residues. The sequenced sample was CD8+ T cells from PBMCs. The origin of this receptor is a human donor with Susac syndrome. This chain links TRBV7-2 with TRBJ2-3, with D unresolved. CDR3 coding DNA: TGTGCCAGCAGCTTAGGCGAGTTCCTGCCTGATACGCAGTATTTT. It is translated as CASSLGEFLPDTQYF.